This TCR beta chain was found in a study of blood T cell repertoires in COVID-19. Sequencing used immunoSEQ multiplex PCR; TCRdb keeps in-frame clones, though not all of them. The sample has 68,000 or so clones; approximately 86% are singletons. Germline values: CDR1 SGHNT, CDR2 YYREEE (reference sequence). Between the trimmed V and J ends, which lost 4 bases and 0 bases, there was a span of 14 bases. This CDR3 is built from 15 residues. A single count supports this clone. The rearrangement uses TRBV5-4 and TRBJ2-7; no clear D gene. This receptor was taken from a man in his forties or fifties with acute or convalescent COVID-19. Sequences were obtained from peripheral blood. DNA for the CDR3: TGTGCCAGCAGCACGATGATGTCGGGCTCCTACGAGCAGTACTTC. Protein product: CASSTMMSGSYEQYF.